These 26 T cell receptor beta chains share one sample of origin, sequenced in a study of PD-L1 blockade in urothelial cancer. Method: immunoSEQ multiplex PCR; TCRdb's copy keeps in-frame clones and lacks some. The sample includes approximately 88,000 clones, 84% of them seen just once. The time point: pretreatment peripheral blood. The source material was PBMCs, sampled around atezolizumab (anti-PD-L1) treatment. The receptor source for this set is a man between 60 and 70 years old with urothelial cancer.

For this clone: The identical CDR3 is also encoded by other nucleotide sequences in the sample. V gene TRBV7-9 combines with J gene TRBJ2-7, with a tentative D call TRBD1 (5 bases). The CDR3 runs to 14 residues. The germline V gene encodes CDR1 SEHNR and CDR2 FQNEAQ (reference sequence). With 1 base removed from V and 2 bases from J, the gap between germline ends came to 9 bases. In DNA, the CDR3 is TGTGCCAGCAGCTTAGAGCAGGGCCCCTACGAGCAGTACTTC. Translated, it gives CASSLEQGPYEQYF.

The chain carries TRBV28 and TRBJ1-2; D call uncertain. Trimming stripped 10 bases from V and 3 bases from J, with 18 bases between. The germline CDR1 and CDR2 sequences are MDHEN and SYDVKM. This CDR3 comprises 14 residues. CDR3 residues: CATLSAGIDYGYTF. In nucleotides, the CDR3 is TGTGCCACCCTGAGCGCGGGTATAGACTATGGCTACACCTTC.

This chain links TRBV6-1 with TRBJ1-2; D is possibly TRBD1 (5 bases). CDR3 length equals 15 residues. Germline lookup yields CDR1 MNHNS and CDR2 SASEGT. Trimming took off 0 bases at V and 8 bases at J, with 16 bases between the two ends. CDR3 DNA sequence: TGTGCCAGCAGTGAAGCGACGGCAGGGTTGAGGGGCTACACCTTC. Translating gives CASSEATAGLRGYTF.

CDR3 bases: TGCGCCAGCAGCCAAAACCCAGTAGGGACTGGCTCCTACGAGCAGTACTTC. This encodes CASSQNPVGTGSYEQYF. The rearrangement uses TRBV4-1 and TRBJ2-7; weak D call: TRBD2 (6 bases). Trimming removed 2 bases at V and 0 bases at J, with 17 bases between. This CDR3 is built from 17 residues. CDR1 is MGHRA, CDR2 YSYEKL, per germline.

The rearrangement links TRBV7-9 to TRBJ2-3; no firm D call. The CDR3 consists of 16 residues. V lost 5 bases and J lost 0, with 15 bases in between. Germline-derived CDR1 and CDR2 are SEHNR and FQNEAQ (reference sequence). As DNA, the CDR3 is TGTGCCAGCAGCGATCAACGGTCCCCTAGCACAGATACGCAGTATTTT. Translating it yields CASSDQRSPSTDTQYF.

This sequence joins TRBV15 and TRBJ1-5; TRBD1 aligns across 7 bases. CDR1 and CDR2 from the germline V gene are LNHNV and YYDKDF (reference sequence). The J segment lost 10 bases and the V segment lost 1 base, leaving 1 base of the junction unmatched. This CDR3 contains 12 residues. CDR3 in DNA: TGTGCCACCAGCAGAGGGGACAGTCCCCAGCATTTT. Its protein is CATSRGDSPQHF.

The V and J genes are TRBV12-5 and TRBJ1-5; no clear D. Trimming shortened V by 6 bases and J by 2 bases, and 8 bases separated the two germline ends. The CDR3 consists of 13 residues. Germline V gene sequence: CDR1 LGHNT, CDR2 FRNRAP. This CDR3 reads CASGLEGNQPQHF. As DNA, the CDR3 is TGTGCTAGTGGCCTAGAGGGCAATCAGCCCCAGCATTTT. The full variable domain, with the rest looked up from reference TRBV12-5 and TRBJ1-5, is DARVTQTPRHKVTEMGQEVTMRCQPILGHNTVFWYRQTMMQGLELLAYFRNRAPLDDSGMPKDRFSAEMPDATLATLKIQPSEPRDSAVYFCASGLEGNQPQHFGDGTRLSIL.

This clone was observed a handful of times. The V gene is TRBV14, the J gene TRBJ1-1; TRBD1 aligns across 11 bases. From germline, CDR1 is SGHDN and CDR2 FVKESK. Unmatched junction bases numbered 8, after V lost 6 bases and J lost 11 bases. The CDR3 is 13 residues long. The CDR3 coding sequence is TGTGCCAGCAGATCGGGACAGGGGGTGAAGGCTTTCTTT. Protein product: CASRSGQGVKAFF.

This rearrangement joins TRBV28 to TRBJ1-5, with 7 bases lining up with TRBD1. The CDR3 length is 14 residues. J gave up 5 bases and V 5 bases, and 6 bases lay outside the gene matches. Germline CDR1 reads MDHEN; CDR2 reads SYDVKM. As DNA, the CDR3 is TGTGCCAGCAGTGGACTGACAGGGTATCAGCCCCAGCATTTT. It specifies CASSGLTGYQPQHF.

The rearrangement uses TRBV10-3 and TRBJ1-1; tentative D call: TRBD1 (6 bases). V was shortened by 2 bases and J by 1 base, with 8 bases between the two germline ends. Germline V gene sequence: CDR1 ENHRY, CDR2 SYGVKD. The CDR3 has 14 residues. CDR3 DNA sequence: TGTGCCATCAGTGAGGGACAGACGAACACTGAAGCTTTCTTT. Translating it yields CAISEGQTNTEAFF.

This clone was counted a single time. The V call is TRBV5-4, the J call TRBJ2-3; weak D call: TRBD2 (5 bases). The CDR3 runs 16 residues. Germline loops: CDR1 SGHNT, CDR2 YYREEE (reference sequence). Trimming removed 4 bases from V and 0 bases from J, with 15 bases in between. CDR3 bases: TGTGCCAGCAGCCTAGTGGCGGGCCCTAGCACAGATACGCAGTATTTT. This encodes CASSLVAGPSTDTQYF.

The rearrangement links TRBV7-2 to TRBJ2-3; 11 bases match TRBD2. With V trimmed by 3 bases and J by 4 bases, 12 bases remained unmatched. Germline V lookup: CDR1 SGHTA, CDR2 FQGNSA. This CDR3 comprises 18 residues. CDR3 sequence: CASSLMQTSGSIADTQYF. The CDR3, as DNA: TGTGCCAGCAGCTTGATGCAAACTAGCGGGAGTATTGCAGATACGCAGTATTTT.

This sequence joins TRBV29-1 and TRBJ1-2, with D maybe TRBD1 (5 bases). The CDR3 spans 13 residues. Germline lookup yields CDR1 SQVTM and CDR2 ANQGSEA. V was pared by 3 bases and J by 2 bases, with 10 bases between. In DNA form, the CDR3 reads TGCAGCGTTGACAGGGAAGAGAACTATGGCTACACCTTC. This translates into CSVDREENYGYTF.

The V and J genes are TRBV27 and TRBJ2-2; 8 bases are a match to TRBD1. Germline V gene sequence: CDR1 MNHEY, CDR2 SMNVEV (reference sequence). V lost 6 bases and J lost 1; bases outside the gene matches: 10. The CDR3 is made up of 17 amino acids. CDR3 amino acids: CASRSGQGWGNTGELFF. In nucleotides, the CDR3 is TGTGCCAGCAGGTCCGGACAGGGATGGGGGAACACCGGGGAGCTGTTTTTT.

The V call is TRBV4-2, the J call TRBJ1-2, with 9 bases matching TRBD1. This CDR3 contains 16 residues. Germline CDR1 and CDR2: LGHNA and YNFKEQ. V was clipped by 0 bases and J by 2 bases; unmatched bases: 4. The CDR3 DNA follows: TGTGCCAGCAGCCAAGATTCGGGACAGGGAAACTATGGCTACACCTTC. Its translation: CASSQDSGQGNYGYTF.

The chain combines TRBV25-1 with TRBJ2-3; a possible D gene is TRBD2 (6 bases). CDR1 is MGHDK, CDR2 SYGVNS, per germline. The CDR3 spans 16 residues. V was cut by 2 bases and J by 3 bases, with 15 bases left in between. DNA of the CDR3: TGTGCCAGCAGTGAAGGGGGGTTTTTAATAACAGATACGCAGTATTTT. This encodes CASSEGGFLITDTQYF.

The CDR3, as DNA: TGTGCCAGCAGTTTAAGCGGGGATGGCTACACCTTC. Translated: CASSLSGDGYTF. The V call is TRBV28, the J call TRBJ1-2; no clear D gene. The ends were cut back, 2 bases at V and 6 bases at J, with 7 bases in the middle. The CDR3 covers 12 residues. The germline CDR1 and CDR2 sequences are MDHEN and SYDVKM.

This clone came up once. The chain uses TRBV7-9 and TRBJ2-7; 7 bases align to TRBD2. The CDR3 contains 15 residues. The V segment lost 5 bases and the J segment 2 bases; nucleotides outside the gene matches: 9. Germline CDR1 and CDR2: SEHNR and FQNEAQ (reference sequence). In DNA form, the CDR3 reads TGTGCCAGCAGCCGCCTCCGGGACTATACCTACGAGCAGTACTTC. It specifies CASSRLRDYTYEQYF.

This clone was recorded a few times. V gene TRBV11-3 combines with J gene TRBJ1-6; unclear D gene. Trimming took off 4 bases at V and 8 bases at J, with 9 bases between the two ends. The germline CDR1 and CDR2 sequences are SGHNT and YENEEA. This CDR3 contains 13 residues. In DNA form, the CDR3 reads TGTGCCAGCAGCTCCGGGTCATATTCACCCCTCCACTTT. It is translated as CASSSGSYSPLHF.

In DNA, the CDR3 is TGCAGCGTTGAAGGACAGACCTTGAACACTGAAGCTTTCTTT. Its translation is CSVEGQTLNTEAFF. This chain joins TRBV29-1 and TRBJ1-1; D possibly corresponds to TRBD1 (5 bases). V was cut by 1 base and J by 0 bases, with 9 bases left in between. The CDR3 covers 14 residues. Germline V CDR1 and CDR2: SQVTM, ANQGSEA.

The chain is built from TRBV27 and TRBJ1-1, with a weak D call TRBD1 (5 bases). Germline V gene data show CDR1 as MNHEY and CDR2 as SMNVEV (reference sequence). This CDR3 comprises 15 residues. Trimming took off 5 bases at V and 1 base at J, with 14 bases between the two ends. CDR3 protein: CASSPIQGSNTEAFF. The CDR3 DNA reads TGTGCCAGCAGTCCCATTCAGGGTTCGAACACTGAAGCTTTCTTT.

The V call is TRBV9, the J call TRBJ1-2; the match to TRBD1 covers 8 bases. Germline assignment: CDR1 SGDLS and CDR2 YYNGEE. This CDR3 region has 14 residues. Trimming cost V 4 bases and J 6 bases; bases outside gene matches: 8. This CDR3 reads CASSSGGTGDGYTF. The CDR3 DNA reads TGTGCCAGCAGCTCGGGCGGGACAGGAGATGGCTACACCTTC.

The V and J genes are TRBV10-3 and TRBJ1-5; D is possibly TRBD1 (5 bases). Germline V gene lookup returns CDR1 ENHRY and CDR2 SYGVKD. V lost 4 bases and J lost 0, with 10 bases in between. The CDR3 consists of 15 residues. Here the CDR3 reads CAISAQGTSNQPQHF. CDR3 DNA sequence: TGTGCCATCAGTGCGCAGGGAACTAGCAATCAGCCCCAGCATTTT.

J is TRBJ2-5 and V is TRBV11-2, with a tentative D call TRBD2 (7 bases). V lost 0 bases, J lost 5 bases, and 16 bases lay in between. The germline V gene has CDR1 SGHAT and CDR2 FQNNGV. The CDR3 loop spans 16 amino acids. CDR3 in amino acids: CASSLEGGAGSETQYF. CDR3 bases: TGTGCCAGCAGCTTAGAAGGGGGAGCGGGGTCGGAGACCCAGTACTTC.

This clone was detected only a few times. The V and J genes are TRBV5-5 and TRBJ2-3; 7 positions agree with TRBD2. This CDR3 spans 14 amino acids. The V segment lost 6 bases and the J segment 2 bases; nucleotides outside the gene matches: 6. Germline CDR1 reads SGHKS; CDR2 reads YYEKEE (reference sequence). The CDR3 bases are TGTGCCAGCAACCCGGGACTATTCACAGATACGCAGTATTTT. Protein: CASNPGLFTDTQYF.

For the CDR3, the DNA is TGCGCCAGCAGCCAACGTAGCGGGGGCGTCGGACCCTACAATGAGCAGTTCTTC. Translation: CASSQRSGGVGPYNEQFF. This chain uses TRBV4-1 with TRBJ2-1; 9 nucleotides match TRBD2. CDR1 is MGHRA, CDR2 YSYEKL, per germline. After removal of 2 bases from V and 2 bases from J, the junction contained 10 bases not matched to a gene. The CDR3 has 18 residues.